These 14 T cell receptor beta chains share one sample of origin, sequenced in a study of shared clonotypes between healthy human individuals. Using immunoSEQ multiplex PCR, the repertoire was profiled, and TCRdb retains in-frame clones only, with some absent. This table has over 2 million clones, roughly 92% appearing once. The sequenced sample consisted of naive CD4+ T cells from PBMCs. Sample subset: CD45RA+ positively selected. These receptors came from a man aged 18 to 35 in good health. Some clones in this sample may be carry-over from other donors' samples.

This clone was detected only once. This sequence joins TRBV19 and TRBJ2-7, with D perhaps being TRBD1 or TRBD2 (6 bases each). Germline CDR1 reads LNHDA; CDR2 reads SQIVND (reference sequence). Trimming pared 4 bases from V and 5 bases from J, leaving 24 bases between. The CDR3 has 17 residues. The CDR3 bases are TGTGCCAGTAGTACTTCCCCTCCTGGCGGGACAAAACACGAGCAGTACTTC. This translates into CASSTSPPGGTKHEQYF. Drawing the rest from reference TRBV19 and TRBJ2-7, the complete variable domain is DGGITQSPKYLFRKEGQNVTLSCEQNLNHDAMYWYRQDPGQGLRLIYYSQIVNDFQKGDIAEGYSVSREKKESFPLTVTSAQKNPTAFYLCASSTSPPGGTKHEQYFGPGTRLTVT.

This clone appeared once. The chain combines TRBV6-1 with TRBJ1-1, with D possibly being TRBD1 (5 bases). From germline, CDR1 is MNHNS and CDR2 SASEGT. The CDR3 loop spans 14 amino acids. The V gene lost 7 bases and the J gene lost 5 bases, with 17 bases spanning the gap. CDR3 amino acids: CASTSSGTGTEAFF. The CDR3 DNA is TGTGCCAGCACCTCTTCGGGGACGGGGACTGAAGCTTTCTTT.

The chain combines TRBV30 with TRBJ1-5; D might be TRBD1 (5 bases). The CDR3 has 13 residues. The V gene's germline CDR1 is GTSNPN and CDR2 SVGIG (reference sequence). The V end was cut by 5 bases, the J end by 4 bases, with 12 bases between. The CDR3 coding sequence is TGTGCCTGGGCCGGGGGGAGAAATCAGCCCCAGCATTTT. Protein: CAWAGGRNQPQHF.

V gene TRBV28 combines with J gene TRBJ2-1; D tentatively reads TRBD1 or TRBD2 (6 bases each). Germline CDR1 is MDHEN and CDR2 is SYDVKM. The CDR3 covers 15 residues. V was clipped by 2 bases and J by 2 bases, with 10 bases between them. The CDR3 DNA is TGTGCCAGCAGTTTAAAGGGGGGAACCTACAATGAGCAGTTCTTC. Translating it yields CASSLKGGTYNEQFF.

This clone was picked up one time. This chain joins TRBV7-9 and TRBJ2-5; TRBD2 agrees at 9 bases. This CDR3 is 16 amino acids long. The germline V gene has CDR1 SEHNR and CDR2 FQNEAQ (reference sequence). The J segment lost 4 bases and the V segment lost 2 bases, leaving 8 bases of the junction unmatched. CDR3 amino acids: CASSLWGSGRRETQYF. The CDR3 DNA sequence: TGTGCCAGCAGCTTATGGGGTAGCGGGAGACGAGAGACCCAGTACTTC. Supplemented by reference TRBV7-9 and TRBJ2-5, the full variable domain reads DTGVSQNPRHKITKRGQNVTFRCDPISEHNRLYWYRQTLGQGPEFLTYFQNEAQLEKSRLLSDRFSAERPKGSFSTLEIQRTEQGDSAMYLCASSLWGSGRRETQYFGPGTRLLVL.

The chain links TRBV10-3 to TRBJ1-4, with D possibly matching TRBD1 (5 bases). Germline V gene data show CDR1 as ENHRY and CDR2 as SYGVKD. Trimming removed 4 bases at V and 8 bases at J, with 17 bases between. CDR3 length: 15 amino acids. CDR3 in DNA: TGTGCCATCAGTGGGACCAGGGAGATAGTGGAAAAACTGTTTTTT. Amino acids: CAISGTREIVEKLFF.

This chain joins TRBV28 and TRBJ1-5, with D perhaps matching TRBD1 (6 bases). The germline V and J ends were trimmed by 6 bases and 0 bases, with 12 bases remaining between them. CDR1 and CDR2 (germline): MDHEN, SYDVKM. The CDR3 sequence is 15 residues long. Here the CDR3 DNA reads TGTGCCAGCAGGTCCGGGACACTTAGCAATCAGCCCCAGCATTTT. As protein: CASRSGTLSNQPQHF.

This chain connects TRBV2 to TRBJ2-3; 12 nucleotides match TRBD2. The CDR3 runs to 17 residues. V lost 3 bases to trimming and J lost 2 bases; unmatched junction nucleotides: 6. The germline CDR1 and CDR2 sequences are SNHLY and FYNNEI. The CDR3 region is CASSDRLAGVFTDTQYF. In DNA, the CDR3 is TGTGCCAGCAGTGATAGACTAGCGGGAGTATTCACAGATACGCAGTATTTT.

The chain links TRBV28 to TRBJ1-2, with 9 bases matching TRBD1. Germline V CDR1 and CDR2: MDHEN, SYDVKM. The V gene end was trimmed by 5 bases and the J gene end by 8 bases; junction bases not matched to a gene: 12. The CDR3 is 15 residues long. The CDR3 loop is CASSLLRGTGIGYTF. In DNA form, the CDR3 reads TGTGCCAGCAGTCTTCTTCGGGGGACAGGGATCGGCTACACCTTC.

V is TRBV28 and J is TRBJ1-2; 10 bases agree with TRBD1. Germline CDR1 reads MDHEN; CDR2 reads SYDVKM. The CDR3 consists of 15 residues. V dropped 6 bases and J dropped 5; count of bases not matched to a gene: 9. CDR3 sequence reads: CASSIPGQGWYGYTF. Here the CDR3 DNA reads TGTGCCAGCAGCATTCCGGGACAGGGGTGGTATGGCTACACCTTC.

The chain couples TRBV7-3 to TRBJ2-2; TRBD2 matches at 8 bases. Germline values: CDR1 SGHTA, CDR2 FQGTGA. V lost 5 bases, J lost 0 bases, and 5 bases stayed unmatched. This CDR3 has 16 amino acids. The CDR3 region has the DNA TGTGCCAGCAGCCTCCGGGGGGGCGCGAACACCGGGGAGCTGTTTTTT. This codes for CASSLRGGANTGELFF.

This chain uses TRBV19 with TRBJ1-1; D call uncertain. V shed 1 base and J shed 0 bases, with 9 bases lying between them. The CDR3 extends over 15 amino acids. Germline lookup yields CDR1 LNHDA and CDR2 SQIVND (reference sequence). CDR3 coding DNA: TGTGCCAGTAGTATAGTAGGCAGTGTGAACACTGAAGCTTTCTTT. Its translation: CASSIVGSVNTEAFF.

Comments on this clone: Other DNA sequences of this sample code for an identical CDR3. This chain uses TRBV18 with TRBJ2-6; 7 bases map to TRBD1. V shed 6 bases, J shed 4 bases, and the junction held 6 bases outside the gene matches. CDR1 and CDR2 from the germline V gene are KGHSH and LQKENI. The CDR3 loop spans 15 amino acids. CDR3 sequence (DNA): TGTGCCAGCTCTCAGACAGGGTCAGGGGCCAACGTCCTGACTTTC. Translation gives CASSQTGSGANVLTF.

The chain joins TRBV15 to TRBJ1-2; D remains ambiguous. Germline V CDR1 and CDR2: LNHNV, YYDKDF (reference sequence). Between the trimmed V and J ends, which lost 1 base and 6 bases, there was a span of 12 bases. The CDR3 totals 14 residues. The DNA of the CDR3 is TGTGCCACCAGCAGAGGACCTAACCGAGATGGCTACACCTTC. It yields the protein CATSRGPNRDGYTF.